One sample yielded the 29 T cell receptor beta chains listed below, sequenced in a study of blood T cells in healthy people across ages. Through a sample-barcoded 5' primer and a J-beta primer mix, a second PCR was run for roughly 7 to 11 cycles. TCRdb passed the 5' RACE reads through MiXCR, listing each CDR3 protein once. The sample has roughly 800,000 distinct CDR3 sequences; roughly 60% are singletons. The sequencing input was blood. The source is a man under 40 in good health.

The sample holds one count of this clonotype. CDR3 loop: CASGEGRGTQYF. The CDR3 coding sequence is TGTGCCAGCGGAGAAGGACGCGGTACGCAGTATTTT. The chain couples TRBV6-2 or TRBV6-3 to TRBJ2-3; the D is unclear. Germline lookup yields CDR1 MNHEY and CDR2 SVGEGT. Trimming cost V 8 bases and J 8 bases, with 14 bases left between them. This CDR3 is 12 amino acids long.

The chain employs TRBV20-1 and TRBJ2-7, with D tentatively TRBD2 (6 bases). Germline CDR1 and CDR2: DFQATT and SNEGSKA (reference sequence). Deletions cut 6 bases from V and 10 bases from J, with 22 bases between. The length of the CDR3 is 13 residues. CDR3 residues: CSAAGGLDELQYF. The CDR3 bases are TGCAGTGCCGCTGGGGGGTTGGACGAATTACAGTACTTC.

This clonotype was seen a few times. The chain's CDR3 is CAISRGNEQFF. CDR3 nucleotide sequence: TGTGCCATCAGTCGGGGTAATGAGCAGTTCTTC. The rearrangement joins TRBV10-3 to TRBJ2-1; TRBD2 is a possible D gene (5 bases). Germline values: CDR1 ENHRY, CDR2 SYGVKD. This CDR3 spans 11 amino acids. V was pared by 5 bases and J by 7 bases, with 6 bases between.

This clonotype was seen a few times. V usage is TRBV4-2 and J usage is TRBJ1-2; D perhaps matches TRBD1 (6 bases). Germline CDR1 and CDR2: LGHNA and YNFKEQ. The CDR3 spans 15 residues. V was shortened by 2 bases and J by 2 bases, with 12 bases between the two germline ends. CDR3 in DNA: TGTGCCAGCAGCCAACTGGCTACAGGGAACTATGGCTACACCTTC. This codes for CASSQLATGNYGYTF.

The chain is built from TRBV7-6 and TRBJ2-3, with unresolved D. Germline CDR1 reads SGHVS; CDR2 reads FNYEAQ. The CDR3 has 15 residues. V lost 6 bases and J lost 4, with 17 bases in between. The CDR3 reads CASRSLLSSADTQYF. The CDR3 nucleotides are TGTGCCAGCAGGTCATTGCTGTCGAGTGCAGATACGCAGTATTTT. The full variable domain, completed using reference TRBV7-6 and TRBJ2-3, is GAGVSQSPRYKVTKRGQDVALRCDPISGHVSLYWYRQALGQGPEFLTYFNYEAQQDKSGLPNDRFSAERPEGSISTLTIQRTEQRDSAMYRCASRSLLSSADTQYFGPGTRLTVL.

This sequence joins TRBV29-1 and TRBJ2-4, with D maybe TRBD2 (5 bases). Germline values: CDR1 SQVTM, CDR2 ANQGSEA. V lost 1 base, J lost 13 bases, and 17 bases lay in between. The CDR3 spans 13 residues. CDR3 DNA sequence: TGCAGCGTTGAAGTAAAAGTTGGCACGGGGCAGTACTTC. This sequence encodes CSVEVKVGTGQYF.

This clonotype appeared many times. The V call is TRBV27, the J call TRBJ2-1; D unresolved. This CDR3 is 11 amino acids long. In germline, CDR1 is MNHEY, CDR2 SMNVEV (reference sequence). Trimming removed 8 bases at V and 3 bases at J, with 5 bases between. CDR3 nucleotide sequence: TGTGCCAGCGGGTACTACAATGAGCAGTTCTTC. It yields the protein CASGYYNEQFF.

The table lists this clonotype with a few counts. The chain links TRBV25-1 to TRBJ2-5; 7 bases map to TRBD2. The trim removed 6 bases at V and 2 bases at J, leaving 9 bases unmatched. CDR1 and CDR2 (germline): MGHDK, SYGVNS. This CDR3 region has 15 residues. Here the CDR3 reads CASRLALGEQETQYF. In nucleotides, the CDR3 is TGTGCCAGCAGACTAGCGTTAGGGGAACAAGAGACCCAGTACTTC.

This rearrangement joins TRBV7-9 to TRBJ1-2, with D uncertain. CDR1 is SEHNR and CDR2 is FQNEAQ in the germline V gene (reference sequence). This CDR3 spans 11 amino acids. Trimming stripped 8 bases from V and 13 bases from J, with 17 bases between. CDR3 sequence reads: CASLNQLAVTF. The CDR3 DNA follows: TGTGCCAGCCTAAATCAGTTGGCGGTCACCTTC.

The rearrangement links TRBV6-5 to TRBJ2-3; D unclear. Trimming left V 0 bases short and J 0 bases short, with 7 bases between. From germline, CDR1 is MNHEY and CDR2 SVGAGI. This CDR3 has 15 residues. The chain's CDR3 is CASSYSGISTDTQYF. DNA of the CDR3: TGTGCCAGCAGTTACTCAGGAATTAGCACAGATACGCAGTATTTT.

CDR3 in amino acids: CSVEEVTGRRSTDTQYF. In DNA, the CDR3 is TGCAGCGTTGAGGAGGTGACAGGGAGGAGGTCCACAGATACGCAGTATTTT. The chain links TRBV29-1 to TRBJ2-3; D may be TRBD1 (7 bases). CDR1 is SQVTM, CDR2 ANQGSEA, per germline. This CDR3 spans 17 amino acids. V was shortened by 3 bases and J by 2 bases, with 21 bases between the two germline ends.

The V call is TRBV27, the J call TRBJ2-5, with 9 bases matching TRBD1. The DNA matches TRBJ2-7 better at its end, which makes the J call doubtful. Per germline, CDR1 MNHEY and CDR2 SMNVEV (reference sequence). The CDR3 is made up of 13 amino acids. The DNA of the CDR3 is TGTGCCAGCAGTTTCGGGACAGGGAACGAGCAGTACTTC. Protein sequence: CASSFGTGNEQYF.

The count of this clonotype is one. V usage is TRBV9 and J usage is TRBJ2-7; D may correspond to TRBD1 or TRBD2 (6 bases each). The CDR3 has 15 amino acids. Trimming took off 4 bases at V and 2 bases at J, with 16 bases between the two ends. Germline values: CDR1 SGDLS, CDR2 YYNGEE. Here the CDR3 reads CASSPSQEGAYEQYF. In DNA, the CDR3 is TGTGCCAGCAGCCCCTCCCAGGAGGGGGCCTACGAGCAGTACTTC.

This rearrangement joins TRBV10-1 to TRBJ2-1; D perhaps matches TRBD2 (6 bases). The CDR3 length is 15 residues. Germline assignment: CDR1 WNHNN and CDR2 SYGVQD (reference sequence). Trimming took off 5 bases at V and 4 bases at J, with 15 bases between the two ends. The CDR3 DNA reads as TGCGCCAGCAGTAGGAATGCGGGACCTTACAATGAGCAGTTCTTC. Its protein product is CASSRNAGPYNEQFF.

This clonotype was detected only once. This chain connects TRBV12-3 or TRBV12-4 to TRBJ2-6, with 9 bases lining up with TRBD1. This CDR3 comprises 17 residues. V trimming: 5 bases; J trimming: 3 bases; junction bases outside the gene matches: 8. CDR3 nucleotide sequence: TGTGCCAGCAGTGACCGACAGGGGGGACTTGGGGCCAACGTCCTGACTTTC. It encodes CASSDRQGGLGANVLTF.

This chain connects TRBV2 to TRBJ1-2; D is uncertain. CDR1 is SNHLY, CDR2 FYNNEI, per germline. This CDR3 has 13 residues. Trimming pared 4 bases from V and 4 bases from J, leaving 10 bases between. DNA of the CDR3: TGTGCCAGCAGTGGCCAGGTGCTCTATGGCTACACCTTC. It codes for CASSGQVLYGYTF.

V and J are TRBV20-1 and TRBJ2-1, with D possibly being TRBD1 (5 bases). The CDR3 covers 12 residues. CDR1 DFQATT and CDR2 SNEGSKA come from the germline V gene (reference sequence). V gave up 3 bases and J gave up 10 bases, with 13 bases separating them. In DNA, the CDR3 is TGCAGTGCTAGGGGGCCCGCAGGCGAGCAGTTCTTC. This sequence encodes CSARGPAGEQFF.

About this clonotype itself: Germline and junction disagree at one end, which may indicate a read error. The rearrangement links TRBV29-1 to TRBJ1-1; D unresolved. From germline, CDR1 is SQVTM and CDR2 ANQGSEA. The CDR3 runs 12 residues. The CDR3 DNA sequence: TGCCGCGTGTGGACTGGGGTACCTGAAGCTTTCTTT. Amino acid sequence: CRVWTGVPEAFF.

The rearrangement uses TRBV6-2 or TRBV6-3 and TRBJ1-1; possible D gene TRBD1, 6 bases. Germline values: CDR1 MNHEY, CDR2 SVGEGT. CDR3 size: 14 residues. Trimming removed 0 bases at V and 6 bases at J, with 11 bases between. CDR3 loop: CASSYSGRGPEAFF. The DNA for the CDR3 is TGTGCCAGCAGTTACTCGGGCAGGGGACCTGAAGCTTTCTTT.

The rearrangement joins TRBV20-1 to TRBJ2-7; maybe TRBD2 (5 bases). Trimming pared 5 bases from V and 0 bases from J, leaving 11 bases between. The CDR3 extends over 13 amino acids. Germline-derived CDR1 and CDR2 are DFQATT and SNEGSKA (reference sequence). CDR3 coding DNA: TGCAGTGCTGGAGGCCACAGCTCCTACGAGCAGTACTTC. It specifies CSAGGHSSYEQYF.

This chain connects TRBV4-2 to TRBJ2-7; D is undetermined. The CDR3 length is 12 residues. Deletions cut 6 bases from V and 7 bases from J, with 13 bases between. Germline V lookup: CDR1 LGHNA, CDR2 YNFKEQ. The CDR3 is CASRLGLGEQYF. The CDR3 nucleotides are TGTGCCAGCAGGTTAGGGTTGGGGGAGCAGTACTTC.

The CDR3 nucleotides are TGCAGCAGCGGGGTCTGGGGACAAGCGCAGTTCTTC. It encodes CSSGVWGQAQFF. The chain recombines TRBV29-1 with TRBJ2-1; a weak D match, TRBD2 (7 bases). The CDR3 is 12 residues long. The germline V gene has CDR1 SQVTM and CDR2 ANQGSEA. V was pared by 8 bases and J by 12 bases, with 20 bases between.

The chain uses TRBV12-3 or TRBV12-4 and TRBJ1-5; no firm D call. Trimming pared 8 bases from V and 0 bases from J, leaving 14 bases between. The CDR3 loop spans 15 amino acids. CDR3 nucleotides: TGTGCCAGCGGATTAAGTGGCCGTAGCAATCAGCCCCAGCATTTT. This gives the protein CASGLSGRSNQPQHF.

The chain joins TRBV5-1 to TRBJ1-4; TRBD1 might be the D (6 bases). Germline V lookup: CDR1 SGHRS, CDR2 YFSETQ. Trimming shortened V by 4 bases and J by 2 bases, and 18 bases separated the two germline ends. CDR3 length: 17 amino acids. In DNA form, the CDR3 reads TGCGCCAGCAGCATACAGGGAAGGGAGACCACTAATGAAAAACTGTTTTTT. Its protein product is CASSIQGRETTNEKLFF.

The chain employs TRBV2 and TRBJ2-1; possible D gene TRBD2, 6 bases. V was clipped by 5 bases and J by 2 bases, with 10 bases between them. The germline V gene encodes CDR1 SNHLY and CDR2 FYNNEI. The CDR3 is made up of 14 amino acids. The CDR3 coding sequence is TGTGCCAGCAGTTGGCGCGGGGCCTACAATGAGCAGTTCTTC. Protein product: CASSWRGAYNEQFF.

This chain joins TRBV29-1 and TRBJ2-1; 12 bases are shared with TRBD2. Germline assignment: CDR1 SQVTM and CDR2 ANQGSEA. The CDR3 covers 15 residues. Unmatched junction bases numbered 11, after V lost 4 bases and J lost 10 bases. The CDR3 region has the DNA TGCAGCGTTGTGGGGCTAGCGGGGGGGCCGCGGGAGCAGTTCTTC. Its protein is CSVVGLAGGPREQFF.

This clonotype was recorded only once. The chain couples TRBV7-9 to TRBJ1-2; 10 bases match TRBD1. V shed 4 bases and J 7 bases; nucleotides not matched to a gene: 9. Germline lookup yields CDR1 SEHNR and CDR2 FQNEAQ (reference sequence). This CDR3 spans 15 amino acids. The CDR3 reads CASSSAAGQGSGYTF. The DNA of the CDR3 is TGTGCCAGCAGCTCAGCCGCGGGACAGGGGTCTGGCTACACCTTC.

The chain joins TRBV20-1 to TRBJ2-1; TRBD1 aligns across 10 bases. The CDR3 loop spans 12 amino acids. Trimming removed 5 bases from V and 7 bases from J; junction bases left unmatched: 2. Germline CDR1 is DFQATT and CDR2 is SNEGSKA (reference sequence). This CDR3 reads CSARQGANEQFF. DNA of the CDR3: TGCAGTGCTCGACAGGGGGCAAATGAGCAGTTCTTC.

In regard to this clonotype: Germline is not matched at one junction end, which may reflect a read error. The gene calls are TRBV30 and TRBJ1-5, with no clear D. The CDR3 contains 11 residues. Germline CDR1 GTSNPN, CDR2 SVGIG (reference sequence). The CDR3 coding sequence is TGTGCCTGGGGTGTAGGCCAGCCCCAGCATTTT. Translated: CAWGVGQPQHF.